The T cell receptor beta chain described here comes from a study of tumor and adjacent non-tumor tissue in lung cancer. Germline V gene lookup returns CDR1 SGHAT and CDR2 FQNNGV. CDR3 size: 15 residues. J was trimmed by 14 bases and V by 2 bases; bases with no gene match: 12. TCRbeta libraries were built with three rounds of nested PCR, modified from ARM-PCR. TCRdb recomputed calls from the multiplex PCR reads with MiXCR, one row per CDR3 protein. This table has about 100,000 distinct CDR3 sequences, less than 75% appearing once. No cell sorting was done before RNA was extracted from the tissue. The normal lung tissue was taken more than 3 cm from the tumor edge.

The specimen sequenced was distant non-tumor lung tissue. J is TRBJ2-3 and V is TRBV11-2; the match to TRBD2 covers 11 bases. The source is a man younger than 40 with non-small cell lung cancer. CDR3: CASSLRILAGAGRYF. DNA for the CDR3: TGTGCCAGCAGCTTAAGGATACTAGCGGGAGCAGGCCGGTATTTT. The full variable domain, completed using reference TRBV11-2 and TRBJ2-3, is EAGVAQSPRYKIIEKRQSVAFWCNPISGHATLYWYQQILGQGPKLLIQFQNNGVVDDSQLPKDRFSAERLKGVDSTLKIQPAKLEDSAVYLCASSLRILAGAGRYFGPGTRLTVL.